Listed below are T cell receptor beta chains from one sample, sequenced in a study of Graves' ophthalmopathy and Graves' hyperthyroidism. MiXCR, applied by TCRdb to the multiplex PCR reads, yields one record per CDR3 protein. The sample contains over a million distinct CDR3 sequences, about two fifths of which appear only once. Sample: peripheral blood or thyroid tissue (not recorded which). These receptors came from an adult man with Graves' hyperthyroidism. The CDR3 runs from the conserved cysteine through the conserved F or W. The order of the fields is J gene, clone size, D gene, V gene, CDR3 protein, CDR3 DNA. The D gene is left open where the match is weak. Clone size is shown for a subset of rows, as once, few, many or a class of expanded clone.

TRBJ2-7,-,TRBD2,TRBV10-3,CASSLSGGGYLTLGQYF,TGTGCCAGCAGTTTATCTGGGGGGGGTTACCTTACCCTAGGGCAGTACTTC
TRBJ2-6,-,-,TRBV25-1,CASSESTWSATTGANVLTF,TGTGCCAGCAGTGAGAGTACATGGTCGGCTACGACTGGGGCCAACGTCCTGACTTTC
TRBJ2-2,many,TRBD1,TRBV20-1,CSATDRGPIGELFF,TGCAGTGCTACGGACAGGGGGCCAATCGGGGAGCTGTTTTTT
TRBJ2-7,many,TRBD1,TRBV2,CASRTGTADYEQYF,TGTGCCAGCAGGACCGGGACAGCCGACTACGAGCAGTACTTC
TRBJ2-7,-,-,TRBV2,CASMVNPASYEQYF,TGTGCCAGCATGGTCAATCCGGCCTCCTACGAGCAGTACTTC
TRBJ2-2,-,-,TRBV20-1,CSARVGQLFF,TGCAGTGCTAGAGTCGGGCAGCTGTTTTTT
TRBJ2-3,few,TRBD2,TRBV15,CATSDPRLAGSTGTQYF,TGTGCCACCAGCGACCCGAGACTAGCGGGATCCACGGGTACGCAGTATTTT
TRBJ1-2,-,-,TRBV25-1,CASSEGLGLHGYTF,TGTGCCAGCAGTGAGGGACTCGGGTTACATGGCTACACCTTC
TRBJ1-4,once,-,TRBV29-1,CSVVPIAGKLFF,TGCAGCGTCGTCCCTATAGCGGGAAAACTGTTTTTT
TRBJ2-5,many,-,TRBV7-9,CASSLYAQETQYF,TGTGCCAGCAGCTTATATGCGCAAGAGACCCAGTACTTC
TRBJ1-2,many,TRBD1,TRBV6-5,CASSPHGTGSDGYTF,TGTGCCAGCAGTCCCCACGGGACAGGGAGCGATGGCTACACCTTC
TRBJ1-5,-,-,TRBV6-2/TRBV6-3,CASSYPQPQHF,TGTGCCAGCAGTTATCCCCAGCCCCAGCATTTT
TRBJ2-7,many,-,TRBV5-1,CASSFSGSAYEQYF,TGCGCCAGCAGCTTCAGCGGCAGTGCCTACGAGCAGTACTTC
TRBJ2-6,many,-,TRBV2,CASSAYRVHGANVLTF,TGTGCCAGCAGCGCATACAGGGTACATGGGGCCAACGTCCTGACTTTC
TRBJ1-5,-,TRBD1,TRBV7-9,CASSLKTGVGQPQHF,TGTGCCAGCAGCTTAAAGACAGGGGTGGGGCAGCCCCAGCATTTT
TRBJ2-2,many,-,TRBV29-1,CSAGTPRVLFF,TGCAGCGCAGGGACACCGAGAGTGCTGTTTTTT
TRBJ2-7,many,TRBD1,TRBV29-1,CSVEDWGQGSYEQYF,TGCAGCGTTGAAGATTGGGGACAGGGGTCCTACGAGCAGTACTTC